Below are 9 T cell receptor beta chains sequenced from a single sample in a study of esophageal squamous cell carcinoma under preoperative chemotherapy. Time point described: before preoperative PTX-NDP chemotherapy. TCRdb processed the PCR reads anew with MiXCR; each CDR3 protein has one entry. The table records 25,000 to 35,000 distinct CDR3 sequences, roughly 50% of them present only once. Sampling took place from a patient given preoperative chemotherapy. The receptors come from a human donor with esophageal squamous cell carcinoma. The donor label of this sample is uncertain.

This clonotype has a count of ten or more. V is TRBV11-1 and J is TRBJ2-1; D perhaps matches TRBD2 (7 bases). The assigned J gene may be wrong: the sequence end matches TRBJ2-7 better. The CDR3 spans 17 residues. CDR1 and CDR2 from the germline V gene are SGHAT and FQDESV (reference sequence). The CDR3: CASSPRGWGGLYNEQYF. The CDR3 coding sequence is TGTGCCAGCAGCCCTAGGGGGTGGGGGGGACTCTACAATGAGCAGTACTTC.

The count of this clonotype is one. The chain carries TRBV7-9 and TRBJ2-4; D perhaps matches TRBD2 (7 bases). Looked up from germline, CDR1 is SEHNR and CDR2 is FQNEAQ (reference sequence). V lost 11 bases to trimming and J lost 8 bases, with 25 bases between them. The CDR3 is made up of 15 amino acids. The CDR3, as DNA: TGTGCCGGGGGGCCTGGGGGGGGTGACCAAGACATTCAGTACTTC. Amino acids: CAGGPGGGDQDIQYF.

Of note for this clonotype: Since the CDR3 does not end with the conserved phenylalanine or tryptophan, this likely comes from a read error. The DNA is omitted, as the CDR3 cannot be located on it reliably, and the CDR3 follows TCRdb's listing. The V call is TRBV7-2, the J call TRBJ2-5; the table calls TRBD2, which could not be checked here. The CDR3 sequence runs 14 residues, both termini included. The V gene's germline CDR1 is SGHTA and CDR2 FQGNSA. Here the CDR3 reads CASSFFSGPATRYS.

J is TRBJ2-4 and V is TRBV7-6; D possibly corresponds to TRBD2 (6 bases). The V gene lost 2 bases and the J gene lost 13 bases, with 24 bases spanning the gap. This CDR3 has 16 residues. Germline-derived CDR1 and CDR2 are SGHVS and FNYEAQ. The CDR3 region is CASSLTGRGAKDTQYF. CDR3 nucleotide sequence: TGTGCCAGCAGCTTAACGGGGCGGGGAGCCAAAGACACGCAGTACTTC.

With respect to this clonotype: One end of the junction varies from germline; a read error may be responsible. The chain carries TRBV3-1 and TRBJ2-3; the D gene is possibly TRBD1 (7 bases). CDR3 size: 15 residues. The V gene's germline CDR1 is LGHDT and CDR2 YNNKEL (reference sequence). CDR3 sequence (DNA): TGTGCCGGGGGGCACGGGCAGGGGGGCCAAGATACGCAGTACTTT. Its protein is CAGGHGQGGQDTQYF.

This clonotype was picked up many times. An end of the junction does not agree with germline; a read error may underlie this. The chain links TRBV7-2 to TRBJ2-5; 15 bases map to TRBD2. Germline lookup yields CDR1 SGHTA and CDR2 FQGNSA. The CDR3 runs 12 residues. The CDR3 loop reads CASSSGLAGGVF. Here the CDR3 DNA reads TGTGCCAGCAGCTCAGGACTAGCGGGAGGGGTCTTC.

There are a few counts of this clonotype. The rearrangement links TRBV5-6 to TRBJ1-4, with a possible D match to TRBD1 (5 bases). Trimming cost V 2 bases and J 8 bases, with 13 bases left between them. Germline CDR1 SGHDT, CDR2 YYEEEE. The CDR3 consists of 14 residues. In DNA form, the CDR3 reads TGTGCCAGCAGCTTCGGGGCAGGGCACGAAAAACTGTTTTTT. Its translation: CASSFGAGHEKLFF.

About this clonotype itself: The DNA is omitted, as the CDR3 cannot be located on it reliably, and the CDR3 follows TCRdb's listing. The chain uses TRBV7-2 and TRBJ2-3; the D segment call TRBD2 is taken from the table without a DNA check. Germline-derived CDR1 and CDR2 are SGHTA and FQGNSA. From its first to its last residue, the CDR3 has 17 amino acids. CDR3: CASSVGRVGRGTETQYF.

The V and J genes are TRBV7-2 and TRBJ2-5; TRBD2 aligns across 13 bases. The CDR3 contains 16 residues. V dropped 3 bases and J dropped 9; count of bases not matched to a gene: 10. CDR1 is SGHTA, CDR2 FQGNSA, per germline. CDR3 in amino acids: CASSLGGTSGAKAQYF. For the CDR3, the DNA is TGTGCCAGCAGCTTGGGTGGGACTAGCGGGGCCAAGGCCCAGTACTTC.